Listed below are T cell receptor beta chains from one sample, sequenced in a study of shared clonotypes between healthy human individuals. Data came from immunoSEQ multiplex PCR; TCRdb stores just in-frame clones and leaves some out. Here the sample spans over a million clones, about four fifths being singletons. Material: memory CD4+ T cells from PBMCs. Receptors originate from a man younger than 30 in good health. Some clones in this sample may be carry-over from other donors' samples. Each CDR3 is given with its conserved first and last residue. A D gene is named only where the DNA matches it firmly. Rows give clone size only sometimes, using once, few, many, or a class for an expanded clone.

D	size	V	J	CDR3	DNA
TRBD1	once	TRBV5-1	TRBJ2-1	CASSLNRGSNEQFF	TGCGCCAGCAGCTTGAACAGGGGGTCCAATGAGCAGTTCTTC
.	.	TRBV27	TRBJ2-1	CASKRRSYNEQFF	TGTGCCAGCAAGCGGAGGTCCTACAATGAGCAGTTCTTC
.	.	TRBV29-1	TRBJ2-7	CSVEQFYEQYF	TGCAGCGTTGAGCAATTCTACGAGCAGTACTTC
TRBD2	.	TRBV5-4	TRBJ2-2	CASSLTSGGSGELFF	TGTGCCAGCAGCCTGACTAGCGGTGGTTCCGGGGAGCTGTTTTTT
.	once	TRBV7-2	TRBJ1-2	CASSLGQPYGYTF	TGTGCCAGCAGCTTAGGACAGCCTTATGGCTACACCTTC
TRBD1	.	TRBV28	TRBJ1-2	CASRPWRDSDYGYTF	TGTGCCAGCAGACCCTGGAGGGACAGCGACTATGGCTACACCTTC
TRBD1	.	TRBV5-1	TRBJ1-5	CASSSGQGNQPQHF	TGCGCCAGCAGCTCTGGACAGGGGAATCAGCCCCAGCATTTT
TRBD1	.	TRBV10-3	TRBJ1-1	CAISKDRANTEAFF	TGTGCCATCAGTAAAGACAGGGCTAACACTGAAGCTTTCTTT
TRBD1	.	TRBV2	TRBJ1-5	CASSGGQENQPQHF	TGTGCCAGCAGTGGGGGACAGGAGAATCAGCCCCAGCATTTT
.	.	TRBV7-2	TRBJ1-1	CASSPGHGTNTEAFF	TGTGCCAGCAGCCCCGGACACGGGACGAACACTGAAGCTTTCTTT
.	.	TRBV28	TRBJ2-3	CASSSSSTDTQYF	TGTGCCAGCAGTTCCTCTAGCACAGATACGCAGTATTTT
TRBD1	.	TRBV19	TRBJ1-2	CASSIDRAYGGYGYTF	TGTGCCAGTAGTATTGACAGGGCTTACGGAGGATATGGCTACACCTTC
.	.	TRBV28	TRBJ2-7	CASGWAEKVYEQYF	TGTGCCAGCGGGTGGGCGGAAAAGGTATACGAGCAGTACTTC
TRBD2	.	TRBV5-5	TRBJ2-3	CASTPTGRAGDTQYF	TGTGCCAGCACCCCTACGGGGAGGGCCGGAGATACGCAGTATTTT
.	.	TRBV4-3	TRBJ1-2	CASSQFVTDGFYGYTF	TGCGCCAGCAGCCAATTTGTTACCGACGGTTTCTATGGCTACACCTTC
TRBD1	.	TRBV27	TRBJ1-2	CASSPRGQGRWYGYTF	TGTGCCAGCAGTCCACGAGGACAGGGGAGGTGGTATGGCTACACCTTC
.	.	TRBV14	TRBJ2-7	CASSRGLRGAYEQYF	TGTGCCAGCAGCCGGGGATTGCGGGGAGCCTACGAGCAGTACTTC
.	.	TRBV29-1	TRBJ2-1	CSGTYNEQFF	TGCAGCGGTACCTACAATGAGCAGTTCTTC
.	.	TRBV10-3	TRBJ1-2	CAISTALGGYTF	TGTGCCATCAGCACCGCGCTGGGTGGCTACACCTTC
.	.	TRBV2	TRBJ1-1	CASSGGVHTEAFF	TGTGCCAGCAGTGGTGGGGTCCACACTGAAGCTTTCTTT
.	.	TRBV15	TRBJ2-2	CATSRETAALGGELFF	TGTGCCACCAGCAGAGAAACTGCCGCGCTTGGCGGGGAGCTGTTTTTT
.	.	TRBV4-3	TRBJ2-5	CASSQEGLETQYF	TGCGCCAGCAGCCAGGAGGGGCTAGAGACCCAGTACTTC
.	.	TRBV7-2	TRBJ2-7	CASSLANPHEQYF	TGTGCCAGCAGCTTAGCGAATCCCCACGAGCAGTACTTC
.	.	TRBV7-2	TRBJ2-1	CASSSGGSPHEQFF	TGTGCCAGCAGTAGCGGTGGGTCCCCCCATGAGCAGTTCTTC